A selection of T cell receptor beta chains follows, all from one sample in a study of cytomegalovirus exposure and HLA in healthy donors. The method was immunoSEQ multiplex PCR; TCRdb's version includes in-frame clones alone and lacks a portion of them. Of tens of thousands of clones in the sample, about two thirds are singletons; the top ten hold 12%. Sequenced input: PBMCs. The origin of the receptors is a man aged 55 to 70 in good health and CMV-seropositive. CDR3s include the opening cysteine and the closing phenylalanine or tryptophan. The order of the fields is D gene, V gene, clone size, J gene, CDR3 protein, CDR3 DNA. D genes are given only for firm matches. Clone size is given for some rows only: seen once, a few or many times, or a class if the clone is expanded.

.	TRBV6-5	.	TRBJ2-1	CASRRRGRGNEQFF	TGTGCCAGCAGAAGGCGGGGCCGAGGCAATGAGCAGTTCTTC
TRBD1	TRBV13	.	TRBJ1-3	CASSLGLDRGLGNTIYF	TGTGCCAGCAGCTTAGGCCTGGACAGGGGGCTGGGAAACACCATATATTTT
.	TRBV27	few	TRBJ2-3	CASSGTPGPTDTQYF	TGTGCCAGCAGTGGGACACCGGGACCCACAGATACGCAGTATTTT
TRBD1	TRBV25-1	.	TRBJ2-1	CASSETGGSYNEQFF	TGTGCCAGCAGTGAGACAGGGGGGTCCTACAATGAGCAGTTCTTC
.	TRBV4-3	few	TRBJ1-5	CASSQEIQANQPQHF	TGCGCCAGCAGCCAAGAAATACAGGCTAATCAGCCCCAGCATTTT
.	TRBV5-7	.	TRBJ2-7	CASATGSSSGYEQYF	TGTGCCTCGGCTACAGGGAGTAGTAGCGGGTACGAGCAGTACTTC
TRBD2	TRBV6-1	.	TRBJ2-2	CASSVWRGVASGRSGELFF	TGTGCCAGCAGTGTATGGCGAGGGGTGGCTAGCGGGAGATCCGGGGAGCTGTTTTTT
.	TRBV28	.	TRBJ1-1	CASIEGLRTEAFF	TGTGCCAGCATCGAGGGCCTGAGGACTGAAGCTTTCTTT
TRBD2	TRBV4-1	.	TRBJ2-5	CASSVSGRWEETQYF	TGCGCCAGCAGCGTTAGCGGGAGGTGGGAAGAGACCCAGTACTTC
TRBD2	TRBV2	.	TRBJ2-3	CASSPGTSGWVTDTQYF	TGTGCCAGCAGCCCCGGGACTAGCGGGTGGGTAACAGATACGCAGTATTTT
TRBD2	TRBV7-9	.	TRBJ2-7	CASSLSVAGDVEQYF	TGTGCCAGCAGCCTCAGTGTTGCGGGAGATGTCGAGCAGTACTTC
TRBD1	TRBV7-2	few	TRBJ2-7	CASSRTGSSYEQYF	TGTGCCAGCAGCCGGACAGGGAGCTCCTACGAGCAGTACTTC
.	TRBV6-6	.	TRBJ2-7	CASSYLGYYEQYF	TGTGCCAGCAGTTACCTGGGCTACTACGAGCAGTACTTC
.	TRBV6-5	.	TRBJ1-2	CASSPQGSAYGYTF	TGTGCCAGCAGTCCTCAGGGCTCCGCCTATGGCTACACCTTC
TRBD1	TRBV19	few	TRBJ1-3	CATQDRGQGFSGNTIYF	TGTGCCACTCAGGACCGCGGACAGGGGTTTTCTGGAAACACCATATATTTT
.	TRBV29-1	.	TRBJ2-7	CSVEDDTYEQYF	TGCAGCGTTGAAGATGACACCTACGAGCAGTACTTC
TRBD2	TRBV27	.	TRBJ2-7	CASSLDSSGSSYEQYF	TGTGCCAGCAGTTTAGATTCTAGCGGGAGTTCCTACGAGCAGTACTTC
.	TRBV5-1	.	TRBJ1-1	CASSLGHSRTEAFF	TGCGCCAGCAGCTTGGGGCACAGCCGGACTGAAGCTTTCTTT
TRBD2	TRBV19	.	TRBJ2-5	CASSAIPAGGWETQYF	TGTGCCAGTAGTGCCATTCCAGCGGGAGGGTGGGAGACCCAGTACTTC
.	TRBV7-6	.	TRBJ2-7	CASSLEGPGYEQYF	TGTGCCAGCAGCTTAGAGGGCCCAGGGTACGAGCAGTACTTC
.	TRBV5-4	.	TRBJ1-4	CASSFYATNEKLFF	TGTGCCAGCAGCTTTTATGCAACTAATGAAAAACTGTTTTTT
TRBD2	TRBV7-9	.	TRBJ2-7	CASSLGGGEQYF	TGTGCCAGCAGCTTAGGCGGGGGAGAGCAGTACTTC
.	TRBV27	once	TRBJ2-7	CASSPGTKPYEQYF	TGTGCCAGCAGTCCCGGGACAAAACCCTACGAGCAGTACTTC
TRBD1	TRBV5-4	.	TRBJ1-1	CASSLALGQDTEAFF	TGTGCCAGCAGCTTGGCTCTGGGACAGGACACTGAAGCTTTCTTT
.	TRBV7-2	few	TRBJ2-7	CASSLYRLEEQYF	TGTGCCAGCAGCTTGTACAGGTTGGAAGAGCAGTACTTC
.	TRBV15	.	TRBJ2-5	CATSSHDRKETQYF	TGTGCCACCAGCAGTCACGACAGGAAAGAGACCCAGTACTTC
.	TRBV21-1	.	TRBJ2-5	CASSKALSVSGNQETQYF	TGTGCCAGCAGCAAAGCGCTCTCGGTTAGCGGGAACCAAGAGACCCAGTACTTC
.	TRBV7-9	once	TRBJ2-5	CASSPVVKKETQYF	TGTGCCAGCAGCCCGGTAGTTAAGAAAGAGACCCAGTACTTC
.	TRBV25-1	.	TRBJ2-5	CASLPSGFETQYF	TGTGCCAGCCTACCGTCGGGGTTCGAGACCCAGTACTTC
TRBD1	TRBV7-3	.	TRBJ1-1	CASSPGGAGKRTEAFF	TGTGCCAGCAGCCCAGGGGGAGCAGGGAAGCGCACTGAAGCTTTCTTT
.	TRBV30	.	TRBJ1-4	CAWREAARLRTENEKLFF	TGTGCCTGGAGGGAAGCTGCTAGATTGCGGACAGAGAATGAAAAACTGTTTTTT
TRBD2	TRBV7-2	.	TRBJ2-7	CASSLGLANEQYF	TGTGCCAGCAGCTTGGGACTAGCTAACGAGCAGTACTTC
TRBD2	TRBV25-1	.	TRBJ2-1	CASSKGTSGRVDEQFF	TGTGCCAGCAGCAAAGGGACTAGCGGGAGGGTTGATGAGCAGTTCTTC
.	TRBV18	.	TRBJ1-4	CASSQGTANEKLFF	TGTGCCAGCTCACAGGGGACTGCTAATGAAAAACTGTTTTTT
TRBD1	TRBV29-1	once	TRBJ1-2	CSVKTGGAYGYTF	TGCAGCGTTAAAACAGGGGGCGCATATGGCTACACCTTC
.	TRBV28	.	TRBJ2-5	CASSPDFEETQYF	TGTGCCAGCAGTCCAGACTTCGAAGAGACCCAGTACTTC
.	TRBV28	.	TRBJ1-5	CASSRNRVVNFSNQPQHF	TGTGCCAGCAGCCGGAACAGGGTTGTAAATTTTAGCAATCAGCCCCAGCATTTT
.	TRBV21-1	few	TRBJ1-1	CASSRGAEAFF	TGTGCCAGCAGCAGGGGGGCTGAAGCTTTCTTT
.	TRBV7-2	.	TRBJ2-5	CASSSFGGTQYF	TGTGCCAGCAGCTCCTTCGGGGGGACCCAGTACTTC
.	TRBV19	.	TRBJ2-7	CASSMGQVSYEQYF	TGTGCCAGTAGTATGGGGCAGGTCTCCTACGAGCAGTACTTC
TRBD2	TRBV29-1	few	TRBJ2-2	CSVGEGKNTGELFF	TGCAGCGTTGGGGAGGGAAAGAACACCGGGGAGCTGTTTTTT
.	TRBV2	.	TRBJ1-1	CASTGMNTEAFF	TGTGCCAGTACAGGGATGAACACTGAAGCTTTCTTT
TRBD2	TRBV4-1	.	TRBJ2-5	CASSQDRASGRQETQYF	TGCGCCAGCAGCCAAGATAGGGCTAGCGGGAGGCAAGAGACCCAGTACTTC
TRBD1	TRBV27	.	TRBJ1-2	CASSRTGTAGGYTF	TGTGCCAGCAGTAGGACTGGGACAGCGGGTGGCTACACCTTC
.	TRBV14	once	TRBJ2-4	CASSPRQRLAKNIQYF	TGTGCCAGCAGCCCTAGACAGAGACTAGCCAAAAACATTCAGTACTTC
.	TRBV6-1	.	TRBJ1-1	CASSEAGRGEAFF	TGTGCCAGCAGTGAAGCGGGTAGGGGTGAAGCTTTCTTT
.	TRBV7-2	.	TRBJ1-5	CASSLDRSNQPQHF	TGTGCCAGCAGCCTTGACAGAAGCAATCAGCCCCAGCATTTT
.	TRBV5-1	.	TRBJ1-2	CASSLDRPSPDGYTF	TGCGCCAGCAGCTTGGACAGGCCATCCCCCGATGGCTACACCTTC
.	TRBV19	.	TRBJ2-2	CASSFRFGVSTGELFF	TGTGCCAGTAGTTTTCGTTTCGGGGTTTCAACCGGGGAGCTGTTTTTT
TRBD1	TRBV6-5	.	TRBJ1-2	CASSSGGFDYGYTF	TGTGCCAGCAGTTCAGGGGGCTTTGACTATGGCTACACCTTC
.	TRBV7-2	.	TRBJ1-2	CASSLTGGIEGYTF	TGTGCCAGCAGTCTAACAGGCGGGATTGAGGGCTACACCTTC
.	TRBV4-1	.	TRBJ1-5	CASSQDLIRVNQPQHF	TGCGCCAGCAGTCAAGATTTAATCAGGGTCAATCAGCCCCAGCATTTT
TRBD1	TRBV11-1	.	TRBJ2-3	CASSWTGHSTDTQYF	TGTGCCAGCAGCTGGACAGGCCATAGCACAGATACGCAGTATTTT